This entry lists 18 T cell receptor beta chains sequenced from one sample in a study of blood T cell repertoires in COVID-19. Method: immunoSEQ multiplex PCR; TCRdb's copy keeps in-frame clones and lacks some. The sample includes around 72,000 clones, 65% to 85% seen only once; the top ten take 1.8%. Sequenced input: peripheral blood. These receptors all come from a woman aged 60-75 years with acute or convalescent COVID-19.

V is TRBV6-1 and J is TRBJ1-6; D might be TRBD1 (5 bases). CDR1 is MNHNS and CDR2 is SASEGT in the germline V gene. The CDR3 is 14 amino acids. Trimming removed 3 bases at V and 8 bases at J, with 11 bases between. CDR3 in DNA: TGTGCCAGCAGTGACGTTACAGGTTATTCACCCCTCCACTTT. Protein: CASSDVTGYSPLHF.

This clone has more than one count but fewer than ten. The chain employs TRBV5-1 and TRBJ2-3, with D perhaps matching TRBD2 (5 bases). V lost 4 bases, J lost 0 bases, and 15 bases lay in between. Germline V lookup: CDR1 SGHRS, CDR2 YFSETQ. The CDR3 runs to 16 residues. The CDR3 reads CASSTTGITSTDTQYF. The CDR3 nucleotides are TGCGCCAGCAGCACCACCGGGATCACTAGCACAGATACGCAGTATTTT.

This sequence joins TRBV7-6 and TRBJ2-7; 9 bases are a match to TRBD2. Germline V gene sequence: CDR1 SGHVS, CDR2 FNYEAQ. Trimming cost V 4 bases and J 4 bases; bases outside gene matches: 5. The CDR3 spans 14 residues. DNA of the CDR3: TGTGCCAGCAGCTCATCTAGCGGGACTTACGAGCAGTACTTC. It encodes CASSSSSGTYEQYF. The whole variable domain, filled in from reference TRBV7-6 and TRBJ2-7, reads GAGVSQSPRYKVTKRGQDVALRCDPISGHVSLYWYRQALGQGPEFLTYFNYEAQQDKSGLPNDRFSAERPEGSISTLTIQRTEQRDSAMYRCASSSSSGTYEQYFGPGTRLTVT.

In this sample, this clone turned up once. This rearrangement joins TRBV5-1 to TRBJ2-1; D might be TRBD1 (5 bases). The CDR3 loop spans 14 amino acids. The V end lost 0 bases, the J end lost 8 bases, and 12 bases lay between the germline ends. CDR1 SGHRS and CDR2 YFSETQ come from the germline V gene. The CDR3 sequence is CASSLGTQGDEQFF. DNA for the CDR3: TGCGCCAGCAGCTTGGGGACCCAGGGTGATGAGCAGTTCTTC.

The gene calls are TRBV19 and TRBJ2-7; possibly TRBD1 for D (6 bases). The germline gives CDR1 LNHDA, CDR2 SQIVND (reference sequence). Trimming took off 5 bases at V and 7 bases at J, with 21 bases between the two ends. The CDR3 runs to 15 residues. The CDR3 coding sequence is TGTGCCAGTAGTGCAACAAACCCGGACAGTCCAGAGCAGTACTTC. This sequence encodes CASSATNPDSPEQYF.

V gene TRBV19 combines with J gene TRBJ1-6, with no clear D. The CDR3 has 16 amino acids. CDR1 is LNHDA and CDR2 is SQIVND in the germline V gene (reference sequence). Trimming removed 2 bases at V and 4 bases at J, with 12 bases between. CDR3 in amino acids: CASSIFTAGYNSPLHF. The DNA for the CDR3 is TGTGCCAGTAGTATATTCACCGCAGGATATAATTCACCCCTCCACTTT.

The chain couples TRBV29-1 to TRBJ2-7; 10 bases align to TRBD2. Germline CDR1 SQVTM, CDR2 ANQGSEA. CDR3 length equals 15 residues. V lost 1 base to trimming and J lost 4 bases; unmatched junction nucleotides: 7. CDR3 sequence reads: CSVEGASGSRYEQYF. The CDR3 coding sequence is TGCAGCGTTGAAGGGGCTAGCGGGAGCCGATACGAGCAGTACTTC.

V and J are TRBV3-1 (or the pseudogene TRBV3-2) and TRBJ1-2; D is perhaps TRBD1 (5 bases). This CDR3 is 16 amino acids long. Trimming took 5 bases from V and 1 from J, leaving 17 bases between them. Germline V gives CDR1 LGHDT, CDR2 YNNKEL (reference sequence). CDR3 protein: CASSEQGGVYNYGYTF. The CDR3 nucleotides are TGTGCCAGCAGCGAACAAGGAGGGGTTTATAACTATGGCTACACCTTC.

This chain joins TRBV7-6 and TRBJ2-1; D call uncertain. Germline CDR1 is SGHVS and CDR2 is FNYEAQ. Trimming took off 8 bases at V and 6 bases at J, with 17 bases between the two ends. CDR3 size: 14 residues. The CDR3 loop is CASGSPLPGNEQFF. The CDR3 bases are TGTGCCAGCGGATCCCCCCTCCCGGGCAATGAGCAGTTCTTC.

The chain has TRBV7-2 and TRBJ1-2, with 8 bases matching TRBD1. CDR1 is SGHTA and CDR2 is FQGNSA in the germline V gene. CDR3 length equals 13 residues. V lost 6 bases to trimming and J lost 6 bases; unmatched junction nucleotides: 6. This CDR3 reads CASRSTGADGYTF. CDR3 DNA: TGTGCCAGCAGATCGACAGGGGCGGATGGCTACACCTTC.

Written as DNA, the CDR3 is TGTGCCAGCAGTCAACAGGGGTACGAGCAGTACTTC. The encoded protein is CASSQQGYEQYF. The genes are TRBV6-5 and TRBJ2-7, with TRBD1 matching over 7 bases. The CDR3 length is 12 residues. V dropped 5 bases and J dropped 4; count of bases not matched to a gene: 2. Germline V gene data show CDR1 as MNHEY and CDR2 as SVGAGI.

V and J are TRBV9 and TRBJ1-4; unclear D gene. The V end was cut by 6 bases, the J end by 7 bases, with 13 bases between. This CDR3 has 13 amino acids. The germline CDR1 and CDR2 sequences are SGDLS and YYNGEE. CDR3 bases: TGTGCCAGCAATACGGGAGAGGGTGAAAAACTGTTTTTT. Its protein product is CASNTGEGEKLFF.

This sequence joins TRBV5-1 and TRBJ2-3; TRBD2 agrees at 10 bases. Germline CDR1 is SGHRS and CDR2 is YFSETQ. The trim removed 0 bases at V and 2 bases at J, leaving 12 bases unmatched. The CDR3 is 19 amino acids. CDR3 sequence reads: CASSLAQGLAGVNTDTQYF. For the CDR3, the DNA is TGCGCCAGCAGCTTGGCACAGGGCCTAGCGGGAGTTAACACAGATACGCAGTATTTT.

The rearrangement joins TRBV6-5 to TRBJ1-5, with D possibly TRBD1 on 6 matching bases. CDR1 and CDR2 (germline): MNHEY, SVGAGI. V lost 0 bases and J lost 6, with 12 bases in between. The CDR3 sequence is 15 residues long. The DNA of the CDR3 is TGTGCCAGCAGTTACTCCCAGGGGAGCGGTCAGCCCCAGCATTTT. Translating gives CASSYSQGSGQPQHF.

The CDR3 loop reads CASSLAGTRTYEQYF. The CDR3 bases are TGTGCCAGCAGCTTAGCAGGGACACGAACCTACGAGCAGTACTTC. The gene calls are TRBV11-2 and TRBJ2-7; D is perhaps TRBD1 (6 bases). CDR1 and CDR2 from the germline V gene are SGHAT and FQNNGV. Trimming stripped 1 base from V and 2 bases from J, with 12 bases between. CDR3 length: 15 residues.

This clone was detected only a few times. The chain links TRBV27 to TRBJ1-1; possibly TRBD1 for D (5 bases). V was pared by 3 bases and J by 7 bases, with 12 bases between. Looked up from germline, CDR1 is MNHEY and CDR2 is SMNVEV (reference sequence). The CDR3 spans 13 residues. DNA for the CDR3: TGTGCCAGCAGTTTCTCGGGGGGTAATGAAGCTTTCTTT. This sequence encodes CASSFSGGNEAFF.

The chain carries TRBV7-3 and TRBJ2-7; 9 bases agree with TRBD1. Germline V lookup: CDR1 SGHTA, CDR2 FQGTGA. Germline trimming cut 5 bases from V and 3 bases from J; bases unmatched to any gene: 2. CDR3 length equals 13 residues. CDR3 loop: CASSQDRGYEQYF. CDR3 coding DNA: TGTGCCAGCAGCCAGGACAGGGGCTACGAGCAGTACTTC.

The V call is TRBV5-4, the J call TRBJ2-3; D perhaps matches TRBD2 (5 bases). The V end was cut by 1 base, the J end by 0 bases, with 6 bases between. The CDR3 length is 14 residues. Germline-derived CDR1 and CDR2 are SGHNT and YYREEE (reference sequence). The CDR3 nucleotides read TGTGCCAGCAGCTTGAGGACTAGCACAGATACGCAGTATTTT. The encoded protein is CASSLRTSTDTQYF.